A selection of T cell receptor beta chains follows, all from one sample in a study of T cell responses to AZD1222 COVID-19 vaccine. Using immunoSEQ multiplex PCR, the repertoire was profiled, and TCRdb retains in-frame clones only, with some absent. The sample has about 200,000 clones, approximately 93% seen once. This specimen consisted of peripheral blood, obtained 28 days after the second AZD1222 dose. These receptors all come from an adult who received the AZD1222 COVID-19 vaccine. The CDR3 runs from the conserved cysteine through the conserved F or W. A D gene is named only where the DNA matches it firmly.

j_gene | d_gene | v_gene | CDR3nt | CDR3aa
TRBJ1-4 | - | TRBV28 | TGTGCCAGCAGCCTCGACCCGGCAACTAATGAAAAACTGTTTTTT | CASSLDPATNEKLFF
TRBJ1-1 | TRBD1 | TRBV7-3 | TGTGCCAGCAGCTTACAGAGTGCAGGGGGCACTGAAGCTTTCTTT | CASSLQSAGGTEAFF
TRBJ2-7 | - | TRBV11-2 | TGTGCCAGCAGAAGAGAGTACGAGCAGTACTTC | CASRREYEQYF
TRBJ2-1 | - | TRBV27 | TGTGCCAGCAAAGAAGCGGAGGGAGCGTCCTACAATGAGCAGTTCTTC | CASKEAEGASYNEQFF
TRBJ1-2 | TRBD1 | TRBV6-5 | TGTGCCAGCTCTATTACAGGGGCCTATGGCTACACCTTC | CASSITGAYGYTF
TRBJ2-1 | - | TRBV7-9 | TGTGCCAGCAGCTTAGGCGGGAACGGCTACAATGAGCAGTTCTTC | CASSLGGNGYNEQFF
TRBJ2-5 | - | TRBV27 | TGTGCCAGCAGGTACCAAGAGACCCAGTACTTC | CASRYQETQYF
TRBJ2-5 | TRBD2 | TRBV5-1 | TGCGCCAGCAGCTTGGGCGGGGGAAAGTACCAAGAGACCCAGTACTTC | CASSLGGGKYQETQYF
TRBJ1-3 | - | TRBV3-1/TRBV3-2 | TGTGCCAGCTCCCATGGCTCTGGAAACACCATATATTTT | CASSHGSGNTIYF
TRBJ1-1 | - | TRBV2 | TGTGCCAGCAGTGAAGAACGGAACACTGAAGCTTTCTTT | CASSEERNTEAFF
TRBJ1-4 | TRBD1 | TRBV5-4 | TGTGCCAGCAGCTTGACCCCAGGGACAGTCGAAAAACTGTTTTTT | CASSLTPGTVEKLFF
TRBJ2-6 | - | TRBV21-1 | TGTGCCAGCAGCAAAGTGGCGCGTCACCTCGGGGGGGCCAACGTCCTGACTTTC | CASSKVARHLGGANVLTF
TRBJ1-2 | TRBD1 | TRBV5-6 | TGTGCCAGCAGCCAAGGGACAGGGGGCGCTCGGTACGGCTACACCTTC | CASSQGTGGARYGYTF
TRBJ2-5 | - | TRBV11-2 | TGTGCCAGCAGCTTGGGGTACCAAGAGACCCAGTACTTC | CASSLGYQETQYF
TRBJ2-5 | - | TRBV6-5 | TGTGCCAGCAGCCGGGACATACAAGAGACCCAGTACTTC | CASSRDIQETQYF
TRBJ1-2 | - | TRBV4-2 | TGTGCCAGCAGCCAAACAGGGTCCCGCCTTAACTATGGCTACACCTTC | CASSQTGSRLNYGYTF
TRBJ2-7 | - | TRBV2 | TGTGCCAGCAGTGAAAACGGCTCCTACGAGCAGTACTTC | CASSENGSYEQYF
TRBJ2-7 | - | TRBV4-1 | TGCGCCAGCAGCCAAGTTCATGCCTACGAGCAGTACTTC | CASSQVHAYEQYF
TRBJ2-1 | TRBD2 | TRBV9 | TGTGCCAGCAGCCTTAGGGTAGCGGGGGGAGGTGAGCAGTTCTTC | CASSLRVAGGGEQFF
TRBJ2-3 | - | TRBV5-1 | TGCGCCAGCAACTCAGAAGAAGCTAGCACAGATACGCAGTATTTT | CASNSEEASTDTQYF